The 14 T cell receptor beta chains below were found in one sample sequenced in a study of T cell clones after liver transplantation. Using immunoSEQ multiplex PCR, the repertoire was profiled, and TCRdb retains in-frame clones only, with some absent. The table includes roughly 73,000 clones, over 70% detected once. Sequenced here: CD4+ T cells from blood, sampled before liver transplant. These receptors all come from a human donor who received a liver transplant.

V gene TRBV29-1 combines with J gene TRBJ2-3; TRBD1 aligns across 8 bases. Unmatched junction bases numbered 3, after V lost 4 bases and J lost 0 bases. This CDR3 contains 14 residues. Germline V gives CDR1 SQVTM, CDR2 ANQGSEA. CDR3 in amino acids: CSVGRTGSTDTQYF. For the CDR3, the DNA is TGCAGCGTTGGTCGGACAGGGAGCACAGATACGCAGTATTTT.

The chain uses TRBV28 and TRBJ1-5, with D tentatively TRBD1 (6 bases). Trimming shortened V by 6 bases and J by 4 bases, and 13 bases separated the two germline ends. The CDR3 contains 14 residues. Germline V gene sequence: CDR1 MDHEN, CDR2 SYDVKM. As DNA, the CDR3 is TGTGCCAGCAGCCCTACACAGGGAAATCAGCCCCAGCATTTT. Protein sequence: CASSPTQGNQPQHF.

This sequence joins TRBV28 and TRBJ1-1, with TRBD1 as a possible D gene (6 bases). The CDR3 runs 15 residues. The V end lost 7 bases, the J end lost 3 bases, and 18 bases lay between the germline ends. Germline assignment: CDR1 MDHEN and CDR2 SYDVKM. DNA for the CDR3: TGTGCCAGCACTTTTCCCGGGGGGGCTTACACTGAAGCTTTCTTT. It encodes CASTFPGGAYTEAFF.

V and J are TRBV18 and TRBJ2-1; 14 positions agree with TRBD2. Germline V gene sequence: CDR1 KGHSH, CDR2 LQKENI. V was pared by 0 bases and J by 4 bases, with 5 bases of the junction left unmatched. CDR3 length: 18 residues. This chain's CDR3 is CASSPPGLAGGGYNEQFF. The CDR3 DNA reads as TGTGCCAGCTCACCACCTGGACTAGCGGGAGGAGGATACAATGAGCAGTTCTTC.

J is TRBJ1-5 and V is TRBV30; D is possibly TRBD1 (6 bases). The CDR3 runs 14 residues. In germline, CDR1 is GTSNPN, CDR2 SVGIG (reference sequence). Deletions cut 3 bases from V and 5 bases from J, with 14 bases between. CDR3 in amino acids: CAWSAGTPDQPQHF. The CDR3 DNA reads TGTGCCTGGAGCGCCGGGACACCAGATCAGCCCCAGCATTTT.

V gene TRBV9 combines with J gene TRBJ2-3; D might be TRBD2 (6 bases). V shed 4 bases and J shed 0 bases, with 15 bases lying between them. The CDR3 sequence is 16 residues long. The germline CDR1 and CDR2 sequences are SGDLS and YYNGEE. The CDR3 loop reads CASSPRDFLSTDTQYF. The CDR3, as DNA: TGTGCCAGCAGCCCCAGGGACTTTCTTAGCACAGATACGCAGTATTTT.

The CDR3 sequence is CASSTLNRADIQYF. The CDR3 coding sequence is TGTGCCAGCAGTACACTCAACAGAGCAGACATTCAGTACTTC. The chain couples TRBV2 to TRBJ2-4; no reliable D call. In germline, CDR1 is SNHLY, CDR2 FYNNEI. Trimming cost V 5 bases and J 8 bases, with 16 bases left between them. This CDR3 is built from 14 residues. The full variable domain, completed using reference TRBV2 and TRBJ2-4, is EPEVTQTPSHQVTQMGQEVILRCVPISNHLYFYWYRQILGQKVEFLVSFYNNEISEKSEIFDDQFSVERPDGSNFTLKIRSTKLEDSAMYFCASSTLNRADIQYFGAGTRLSVL.

There are a few counts of this clone. The V gene is TRBV2, the J gene TRBJ2-1; D is unclear. The V and J ends lost 7 bases and 3 bases respectively, with 7 bases between them. CDR1 and CDR2 from the germline V gene are SNHLY and FYNNEI. The CDR3 has 12 amino acids. CDR3 nucleotides: TGTGCCAGCAAAAGGGACTACAATGAGCAGTTCTTC. Its protein product is CASKRDYNEQFF.

The chain employs TRBV5-5 and TRBJ2-7; TRBD1 agrees at 9 bases. Germline V gene lookup returns CDR1 SGHKS and CDR2 YYEKEE (reference sequence). The CDR3 runs 16 residues. The junction had 8 bases not matched to a gene; V was cut back by 0 bases and J by 4 bases. In DNA, the CDR3 is TGTGCCAGCAGCTTGGCCACCGGGACAGGGAGGTACGAGCAGTACTTC. Encoded protein: CASSLATGTGRYEQYF.

The genes are TRBV28 and TRBJ1-2; D might be TRBD1 (6 bases). The CDR3 runs to 15 residues. CDR1 and CDR2 from the germline V gene are MDHEN and SYDVKM. V was clipped by 1 base and J by 2 bases, with 11 bases between them. The DNA of the CDR3 is TGTGCCAGCAGTTTATCCGGGACACCCAACTATGGCTACACCTTC. Protein product: CASSLSGTPNYGYTF.

This clone was detected only a few times. The chain is built from TRBV7-2 and TRBJ2-2; 8 bases are a match to TRBD1. CDR1 is SGHTA, CDR2 FQGNSA, per germline. J lost 7 bases, V lost 5 bases, and 6 bases had no gene match. CDR3 length: 14 amino acids. The CDR3, as DNA: TGTGCCAGCAGCCCGCAGGGGGCGGGCGGGGAGCTGTTTTTT. Translated, it gives CASSPQGAGGELFF.

The table lists this clone with a few counts. J is TRBJ2-1 and V is TRBV6-4; D may be TRBD1 (5 bases). Germline lookup yields CDR1 MRHNA and CDR2 SNTAGT. The V end was cut by 3 bases, the J end by 9 bases, with 9 bases between. The CDR3 loop spans 12 amino acids. CDR3 amino acids: CASSEGASEQFF. The CDR3 nucleotides are TGTGCCAGCAGTGAAGGGGCCAGTGAGCAGTTCTTC.

CDR3 region: CASSRLGTGVTDTQYF. CDR3 coding DNA: TGTGCCAGCAGTAGGCTAGGGACAGGGGTGACAGATACGCAGTATTTT. The chain has TRBV11-2 and TRBJ2-3; TRBD1 agrees at 10 bases. Trimming took 6 bases from V and 3 from J; bases not matched to a gene: 9. Germline V gene sequence: CDR1 SGHAT, CDR2 FQNNGV. The CDR3 is made up of 16 amino acids.

The CDR3 nucleotides are TGTGCCACAACCAGAGAATTAGGCGTTAACTATGGCTACACCTTC. It specifies CATTRELGVNYGYTF. The J gene is TRBJ1-2, the V gene TRBV15; D gene ambiguous. The CDR3 spans 15 residues. The germline V gene encodes CDR1 LNHNV and CDR2 YYDKDF (reference sequence). Trimming removed 9 bases at V and 1 base at J, with 18 bases between.